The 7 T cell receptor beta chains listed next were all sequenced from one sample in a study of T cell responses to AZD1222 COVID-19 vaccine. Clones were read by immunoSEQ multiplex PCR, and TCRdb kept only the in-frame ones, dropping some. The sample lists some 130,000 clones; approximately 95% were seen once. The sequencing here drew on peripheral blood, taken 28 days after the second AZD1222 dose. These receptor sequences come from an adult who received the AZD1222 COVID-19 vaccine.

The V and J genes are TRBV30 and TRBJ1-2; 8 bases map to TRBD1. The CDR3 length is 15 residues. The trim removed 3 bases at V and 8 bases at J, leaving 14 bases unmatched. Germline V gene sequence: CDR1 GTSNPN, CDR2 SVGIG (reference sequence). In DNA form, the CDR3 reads TGTGCCTGGAGACCACGGGGAGGGACAGGAAACGGCTACACCTTC. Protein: CAWRPRGGTGNGYTF.

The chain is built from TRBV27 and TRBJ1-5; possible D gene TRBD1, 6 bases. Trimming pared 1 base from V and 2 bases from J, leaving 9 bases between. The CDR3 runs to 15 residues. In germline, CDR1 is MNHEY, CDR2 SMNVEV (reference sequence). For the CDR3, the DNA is TGTGCCAGCAGTTTATGGGGGGCGGGCAATCAGCCCCAGCATTTT. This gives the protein CASSLWGAGNQPQHF.

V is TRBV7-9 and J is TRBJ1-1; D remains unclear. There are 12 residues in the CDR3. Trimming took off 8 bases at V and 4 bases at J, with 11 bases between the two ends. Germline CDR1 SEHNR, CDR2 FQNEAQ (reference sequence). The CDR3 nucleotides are TGTGCCAGCGCAATAATATTCACTGAAGCTTTCTTT. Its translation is CASAIIFTEAFF.

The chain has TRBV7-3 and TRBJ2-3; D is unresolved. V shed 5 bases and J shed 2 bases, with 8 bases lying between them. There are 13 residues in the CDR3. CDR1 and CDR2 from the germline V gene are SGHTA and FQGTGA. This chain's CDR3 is CASSLGPTDTQYF. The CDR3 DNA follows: TGTGCCAGCAGCCTAGGCCCCACAGATACGCAGTATTTT. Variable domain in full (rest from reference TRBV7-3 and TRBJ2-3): GAGVSQTPSNKVTEKGKYVELRCDPISGHTALYWYRQSLGQGPEFLIYFQGTGAADDSGLPNDRFFAVRPEGSVSTLKIQRTERGDSAVYLCASSLGPTDTQYFGPGTRLTVL.

CDR3 protein: CAWSIASNQPQHF. The DNA for the CDR3 is TGTGCCTGGAGTATAGCCTCCAATCAGCCCCAGCATTTT. The J gene is TRBJ1-5, the V gene TRBV30; D call uncertain. The CDR3 contains 13 residues. Germline assignment: CDR1 GTSNPN and CDR2 SVGIG (reference sequence). V was cut by 2 bases and J by 3 bases, with 8 bases left in between.

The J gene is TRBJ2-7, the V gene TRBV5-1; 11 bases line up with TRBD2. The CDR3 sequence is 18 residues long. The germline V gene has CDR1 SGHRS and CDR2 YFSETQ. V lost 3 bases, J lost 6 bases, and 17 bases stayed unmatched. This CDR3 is CASSYRPGTSGSPGEQYF. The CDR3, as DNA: TGCGCCAGCAGCTACAGACCCGGGACTAGCGGTTCGCCGGGCGAGCAGTACTTC. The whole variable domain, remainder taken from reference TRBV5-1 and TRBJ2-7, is KAGVTQTPRYLIKTRGQQVTLSCSPISGHRSVSWYQQTPGQGLQFLFEYFSETQRNKGNFPGRFSGRQFSNSRSEMNVSTLELGDSALYLCASSYRPGTSGSPGEQYFGPGTRLTVT.

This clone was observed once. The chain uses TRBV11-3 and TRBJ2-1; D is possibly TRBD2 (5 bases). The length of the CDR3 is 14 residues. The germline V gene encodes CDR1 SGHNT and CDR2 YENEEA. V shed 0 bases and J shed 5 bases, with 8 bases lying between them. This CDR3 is CASSLDRGDNEQFF. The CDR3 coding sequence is TGTGCCAGCAGCTTAGATCGGGGAGACAATGAGCAGTTCTTC.